The 25 T cell receptor beta chains below come from one sample, sequenced in a study of cytomegalovirus exposure and HLA in healthy donors. PCR was performed using 60 Vbeta and 13 Jbeta primers. Data came from immunoSEQ multiplex PCR; TCRdb stores just in-frame clones and leaves some out. This listing includes approximately 100,000 clones. The sequencing sample was made of PBMCs. The receptors come from a man aged 35 to 55 in good health and CMV-seronegative.

The chain links TRBV10-2 to TRBJ1-2, with 9 bases fitting TRBD1. Germline V gives CDR1 WSHSY, CDR2 SAAADI. V gave up 3 bases and J gave up 4 bases; unmatched junction bases: 9. This CDR3 has 16 residues. DNA for the CDR3: TGCGCCAGCAGTGAATCGGGACAGGGAATTATCTATGGCTACACCTTC. Translated: CASSESGQGIIYGYTF.

The rearrangement links TRBV5-6 to TRBJ1-1, with D perhaps TRBD1 (6 bases). The V gene's germline CDR1 is SGHDT and CDR2 YYEEEE. V was clipped by 0 bases and J by 0 bases, with 6 bases between them. The CDR3 has 14 amino acids. CDR3 residues: CASSLGQVNTEAFF. The CDR3 DNA is TGTGCCAGCAGCTTGGGACAGGTGAACACTGAAGCTTTCTTT.

This chain links TRBV5-8 with TRBJ1-6, with TRBD1 matching over 8 bases. The germline CDR1 and CDR2 sequences are SGHTS and YDEGEE. The V gene end was trimmed by 3 bases and the J gene end by 7 bases; junction bases not matched to a gene: 3. This CDR3 spans 14 amino acids. The CDR3 loop is CASSSRTGNSPLHF. DNA for the CDR3: TGTGCCAGCAGCTCCCGGACAGGGAATTCACCCCTCCACTTT. The entire variable domain, with the rest obtained from reference TRBV5-8 and TRBJ1-6, is as follows: EAGVTQSPTHLIKTRGQQATLRCSPISGHTSVYWYQQALGLGLQFLLWYDEGEERNRGNFPPRFSGRQFPNYSSELNVNALELEDSALYLCASSSRTGNSPLHFGNGTRLTVT.

J is TRBJ2-7 and V is TRBV25-1, with 8 bases lining up with TRBD2. V dropped 6 bases and J dropped 3; count of bases not matched to a gene: 1. The CDR3 consists of 12 residues. Looked up from germline, CDR1 is MGHDK and CDR2 is SYGVNS. This CDR3 is CASRGLGYEQYF. For the CDR3, the DNA is TGTGCCAGCAGGGGACTAGGCTACGAGCAGTACTTC.

This chain connects TRBV2 to TRBJ2-1, with D perhaps TRBD1 (5 bases). The V gene's germline CDR1 is SNHLY and CDR2 FYNNEI. V was pared by 7 bases and J by 5 bases, with 12 bases between. The CDR3 extends over 13 amino acids. In DNA form, the CDR3 reads TGTGCCAGCATCCCCCAGGGCAACAATGAGCAGTTCTTC. This encodes CASIPQGNNEQFF.

V gene TRBV5-1 combines with J gene TRBJ1-2; tentative D call: TRBD1 (6 bases). V lost 2 bases and J lost 5, with 10 bases in between. Germline V gene data show CDR1 as SGHRS and CDR2 as YFSETQ. CDR3 length equals 13 residues. CDR3 loop: CASSFDRSYGYTF. The CDR3 bases are TGCGCCAGCAGCTTCGACAGGTCTTATGGCTACACCTTC. The full variable domain, completed using reference TRBV5-1 and TRBJ1-2, is KAGVTQTPRYLIKTRGQQVTLSCSPISGHRSVSWYQQTPGQGLQFLFEYFSETQRNKGNFPGRFSGRQFSNSRSEMNVSTLELGDSALYLCASSFDRSYGYTFGSGTRLTVV.

This rearrangement joins TRBV5-4 to TRBJ2-7; D gene unclear. CDR1 SGHNT and CDR2 YYREEE come from the germline V gene (reference sequence). The CDR3 contains 12 residues. V was cut by 1 base and J by 6 bases, with 8 bases left in between. CDR3 protein: CASSLSSFEQYF. The CDR3 DNA reads as TGTGCCAGCAGCTTGAGCTCTTTCGAGCAGTACTTC.

The rearrangement uses TRBV10-1 and TRBJ1-5, with D possibly matching TRBD1 (5 bases). V shed 7 bases and J shed 0 bases, with 10 bases lying between them. This CDR3 contains 14 residues. The germline V gene has CDR1 WNHNN and CDR2 SYGVQD (reference sequence). The DNA of the CDR3 is TGCGCCAGCAAGACGGGGGTTAGCAATCAGCCCCAGCATTTT. It specifies CASKTGVSNQPQHF.

The V call is TRBV4-1, the J call TRBJ2-3, with TRBD2 identical over 11 bases. This CDR3 is built from 18 residues. V lost 0 bases and J lost 3; bases outside the gene matches: 8. The germline V gene encodes CDR1 MGHRA and CDR2 YSYEKL. The CDR3 coding sequence is TGCGCCAGCAGCCAAGACACCCCACTAGCGGGAGCGACAGATACGCAGTATTTT. It is translated as CASSQDTPLAGATDTQYF.

V and J are TRBV7-6 and TRBJ1-1, with a tentative D call TRBD1 (6 bases). CDR3 length equals 16 residues. The germline gives CDR1 SGHVS, CDR2 FNYEAQ. The V end lost 0 bases, the J end lost 6 bases, and 17 bases lay between the germline ends. The CDR3 DNA sequence: TGTGCCAGCAGCTTAGCATCGGCGGGGGGCAGGGCTGAAGCTTTCTTT. Translating gives CASSLASAGGRAEAFF.

The V call is TRBV4-3, the J call TRBJ1-2; 9 positions agree with TRBD1. V gave up 4 bases and J gave up 6 bases; unmatched junction bases: 3. Germline lookup yields CDR1 LGHNA and CDR2 YSLEER. The CDR3 is 13 residues long. Here the CDR3 reads CASSRTGENGYTF. CDR3 bases: TGCGCCAGCAGCCGGACAGGGGAAAATGGCTACACCTTC.

The chain links TRBV5-3 to TRBJ2-5, with 7 bases that match TRBD2. TRBV5-3 is an ORF for which the function is uncertain. The CDR3 consists of 16 residues. J lost 7 bases, V lost 0 bases, and 12 bases had no gene match. The CDR3 DNA reads as TGTGCCAGAAGCTTGGACGGCCTAGCGGTGGGAGGGACCCAGTACTTC. Its translation is CARSLDGLAVGGTQYF.

CDR3: CASSEAPGSYEQYF. As DNA, the CDR3 is TGTGCCAGCAGTGAAGCGCCAGGGTCCTACGAGCAGTACTTC. The chain links TRBV6-1 to TRBJ2-5, with D maybe TRBD1 (5 bases). The tail of the sequence fits TRBJ2-7 better, so the J call may be wrong. In germline, CDR1 is MNHNS, CDR2 SASEGT. The CDR3 sequence is 14 residues long.

The chain combines TRBV9 with TRBJ2-3; D gene unclear. Germline loops: CDR1 SGDLS, CDR2 YYNGEE. With 2 bases removed from V and 2 bases from J, the gap between germline ends came to 3 bases. The CDR3 is 12 residues long. The CDR3 region is CASSVYTDTQYF. The CDR3 bases are TGTGCCAGCAGCGTCTACACAGATACGCAGTATTTT.

This chain joins TRBV4-1 and TRBJ1-1; D uncertain. This CDR3 comprises 15 residues. Germline-derived CDR1 and CDR2 are MGHRA and YSYEKL. The V end was cut by 1 base, the J end by 1 base, with 10 bases between. CDR3 sequence (DNA): TGCGCCAGCAGCCAAGTCTGGGAGGGGAACACTGAAGCTTTCTTT. The encoded protein is CASSQVWEGNTEAFF.

CDR3 in amino acids: CAWSEEYGYTF. The CDR3 DNA is TGTGCCTGGAGTGAGGAGTATGGCTACACCTTC. The chain carries TRBV30 and TRBJ1-2, with D unresolved. Germline V CDR1 and CDR2: GTSNPN, SVGIG (reference sequence). CDR3 size: 11 residues. V lost 1 base and J 5 bases, leaving 5 bases between the germline ends.

The chain combines TRBV30 with TRBJ2-7; 8 bases agree with TRBD2. In germline, CDR1 is GTSNPN, CDR2 SVGIG (reference sequence). With V trimmed by 0 bases and J by 3 bases, 4 bases remained unmatched. CDR3 length equals 14 residues. CDR3 sequence: CAWSVAGDIYEQYF. The CDR3 DNA follows: TGTGCCTGGAGTGTAGCGGGGGACATCTACGAGCAGTACTTC.

V usage is TRBV4-1 and J usage is TRBJ2-2; D gene uncertain. This CDR3 comprises 14 residues. The V end was cut by 1 base, the J end by 4 bases, with 7 bases between. Looked up from germline, CDR1 is MGHRA and CDR2 is YSYEKL. Here the CDR3 reads CASSQVVLTGELFF. The CDR3 coding sequence is TGCGCCAGCAGCCAAGTAGTGCTCACCGGGGAGCTGTTTTTT.

The gene calls are TRBV4-3 and TRBJ1-4; 10 positions agree with TRBD1. The CDR3 is 20 residues long. CDR1 is LGHNA and CDR2 is YSLEER in the germline V gene. The V segment lost 4 bases and the J segment 2 bases; nucleotides outside the gene matches: 16. CDR3 in amino acids: CASSLNPWTGGQGTNEKLFF. The CDR3 nucleotides are TGCGCCAGCAGCCTAAACCCATGGACAGGGGGACAGGGGACTAATGAAAAACTGTTTTTT.

This chain links TRBV6-1 with TRBJ1-6; 8 bases line up with TRBD1. CDR3 size: 15 residues. V dropped 7 bases and J dropped 1; count of bases not matched to a gene: 3. Germline loops: CDR1 MNHNS, CDR2 SASEGT. The CDR3 bases are TGTGCCAGCAACGGACAGGGTTCCTATAATTCACCCCTCCACTTT. It translates to CASNGQGSYNSPLHF.

The chain employs TRBV19 and TRBJ1-3, with D unclear. The CDR3 has 14 amino acids. Trimming stripped 3 bases from V and 0 bases from J, with 6 bases between. Looked up from germline, CDR1 is LNHDA and CDR2 is SQIVND (reference sequence). The CDR3 nucleotides are TGTGCCAGTAGTATCTCCTACTCTGGAAACACCATATATTTT. Translated: CASSISYSGNTIYF.

For the CDR3, the DNA is TGTGCCAGTAGTATAGCCCAGAAAACTGAAGCTTTCTTT. Amino acids: CASSIAQKTEAFF. This chain joins TRBV19 and TRBJ1-1; D is uncertain. Germline V CDR1 and CDR2: LNHDA, SQIVND (reference sequence). With 1 base removed from V and 5 bases from J, the gap between germline ends came to 8 bases. This CDR3 is built from 13 residues.

The CDR3 DNA follows: TGTGCCAGCAGCGTCTCTACCCCCGGCAGGGGCAACATCTACGAGCAGTACTTC. It translates to CASSVSTPGRGNIYEQYF. The chain carries TRBV9 and TRBJ2-7; maybe TRBD1 (6 bases). Trimming took 2 bases from V and 3 from J, leaving 24 bases between them. Germline-derived CDR1 and CDR2 are SGDLS and YYNGEE. This CDR3 is 18 amino acids long.

The CDR3 nucleotides read TGTGCCAGCAGCTTATGGCGGGGGGGAGGCGGGGAGCTGTTTTTT. Its protein is CASSLWRGGGGELFF. V and J are TRBV7-8 and TRBJ2-2, with 9 bases that match TRBD2. The J segment lost 7 bases and the V segment lost 2 bases, leaving 5 bases of the junction unmatched. This CDR3 has 15 residues. Per the germline V gene, CDR1 is SGHVS and CDR2 is FQNEAQ.

The DNA of the CDR3 is TGTGCCAGCAGTGAAGCGCTCCAGGGAATGAACACTGAAGCTTTCTTT. Its translation: CASSEALQGMNTEAFF. This chain uses TRBV2 with TRBJ1-1, with TRBD1 as a possible D gene (5 bases). Per the germline V gene, CDR1 is SNHLY and CDR2 is FYNNEI. The CDR3 consists of 16 residues. Trimming cost V 0 bases and J 0 bases, with 11 bases left between them.